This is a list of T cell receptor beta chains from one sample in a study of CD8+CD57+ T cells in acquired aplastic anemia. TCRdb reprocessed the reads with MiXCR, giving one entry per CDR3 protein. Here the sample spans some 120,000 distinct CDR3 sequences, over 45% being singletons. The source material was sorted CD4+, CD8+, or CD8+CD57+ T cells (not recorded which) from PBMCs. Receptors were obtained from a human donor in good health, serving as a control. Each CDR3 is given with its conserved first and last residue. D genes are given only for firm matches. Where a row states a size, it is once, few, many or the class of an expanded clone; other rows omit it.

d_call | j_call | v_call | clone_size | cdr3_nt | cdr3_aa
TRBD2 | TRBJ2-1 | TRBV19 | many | TGTGCCAGTAGTACGGTTAATAGCGGGGGGGCCTACAATGAGCAGTTCTTC | CASSTVNSGGAYNEQFF
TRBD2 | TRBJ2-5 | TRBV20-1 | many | TGCAGTGCTACGGCGGGGGACCAAGAGACCCAGTACTTC | CSATAGDQETQYF
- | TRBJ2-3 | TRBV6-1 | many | TGTGCCATTCGGACTCCCCCTTCAGATACGCAGTATTTT | CAIRTPPSDTQYF
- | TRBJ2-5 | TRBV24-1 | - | TGTGCCACCAGTGAGCTATGGGGGGACGCCCAAGAGACCCAGTACTTC | CATSELWGDAQETQYF
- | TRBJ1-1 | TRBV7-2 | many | TGTACCAGCAGCCCATGGGGTCGGATGAACACTGAAGCTTTCTTT | CTSSPWGRMNTEAFF
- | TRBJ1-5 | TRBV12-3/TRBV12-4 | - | TGTGCCAGCAGTCTAGGTAGGCCTCAGCCCCAGCATTTT | CASSLGRPQPQHF
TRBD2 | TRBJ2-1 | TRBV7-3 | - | TGTGCCAGCGATAGCGGGGGGGAGCAGTTCTTC | CASDSGGEQFF
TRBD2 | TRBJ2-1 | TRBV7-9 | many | TGTGCCAGCAGTCCTACTAGCGGGTCGGGAAATGAGCAGTTCTTC | CASSPTSGSGNEQFF
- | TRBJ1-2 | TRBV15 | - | TGTGCCACCAGCATGGGCGGTAACTATGGCTACACCTTC | CATSMGGNYGYTF
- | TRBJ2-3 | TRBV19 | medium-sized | TGTGCCAGCCGTACAGGGTTTTGGGCAGATACGCAGTATTTT | CASRTGFWADTQYF
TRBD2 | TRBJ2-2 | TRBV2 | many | TGTGCCAGCAGTCGAGGGACTAGCGGGGGTCGGGGGACCGGGGAGCTGTTTTTT | CASSRGTSGGRGTGELFF
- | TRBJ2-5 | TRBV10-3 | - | TGTGCCATGGGGACGGTGGAGACCCAGTACTTC | CAMGTVETQYF
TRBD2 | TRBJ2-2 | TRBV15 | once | TGTGCCACCTCTGTTGCTAGCGGGAGAAGGGCCGGGGAGCTGTTTTTT | CATSVASGRRAGELFF
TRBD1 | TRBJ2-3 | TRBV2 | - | TGTGCCAGCTCGGGACAGGGCCTCGATACGCAGTATTTT | CASSGQGLDTQYF
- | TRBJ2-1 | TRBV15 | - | TGTGCCACCAGCAGTCCCGGGACAATCTACGAGCAGTTCTTC | CATSSPGTIYEQFF
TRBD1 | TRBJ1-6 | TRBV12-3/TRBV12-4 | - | TGTGCCAGCACCTTGGGACAGGGCGTTTCACCCCTCCACTTT | CASTLGQGVSPLHF
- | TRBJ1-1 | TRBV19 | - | TGTGCCAGTACCATGGGACTGAACACTGAAGCTTTCTTT | CASTMGLNTEAFF
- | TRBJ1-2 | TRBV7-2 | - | TGTGCCAGCAGCCGAATGGGCAGGGGCTACACCTTC | CASSRMGRGYTF
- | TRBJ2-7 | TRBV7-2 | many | TGTGCCAGCAGCTTAGACTATTCGGCCTACGAGCAGTACTTC | CASSLDYSAYEQYF
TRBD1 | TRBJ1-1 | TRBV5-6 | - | TGTGCCAGCAGCCAGACAGGGGGCACTGAAGCTTTCTTT | CASSQTGGTEAFF
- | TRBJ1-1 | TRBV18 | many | TGTGCCAGCTCACCATTGGACACCGACACTGAAGCTTTCTTT | CASSPLDTDTEAFF
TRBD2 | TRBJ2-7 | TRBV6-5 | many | TGTGCCAGCAGTTTGGTTTTAGCGGGGTCCTCCTACGAGCAGTACTTC | CASSLVLAGSSYEQYF
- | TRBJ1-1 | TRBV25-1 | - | TGTGCCAGCAGTGAATATCAACCAGGGATGAACACTGAAGCTTTCTTT | CASSEYQPGMNTEAFF
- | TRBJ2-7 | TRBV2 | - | TGTGCCAGCAGCAGCCCAGGGGTGACCCGATACGAGCAGTACTTC | CASSSPGVTRYEQYF
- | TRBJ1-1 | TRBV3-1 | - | TGTGCCAGCAGCCAAGGCCCGGGGGCAGAGACTGAAGCTTTCTTT | CASSQGPGAETEAFF
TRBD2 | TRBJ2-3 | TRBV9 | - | TGTGCCAGCAGCGTAGAGACTAGCGGGAGTAGCAGCACAGATACGCAGTATTTT | CASSVETSGSSSTDTQYF
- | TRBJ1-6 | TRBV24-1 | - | TGTGCCACCAGTGGGGGTAATGGTTCACGCCTCCACTTT | CATSGGNGSRLHF
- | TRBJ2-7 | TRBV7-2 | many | TGTGCCAGCAGCTTACAGGGAATAAGTGGCTACGAGCAGTACTTC | CASSLQGISGYEQYF
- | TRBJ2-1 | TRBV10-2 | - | TGCGCCAGCCCTGACGGGGCCCGTTCCTACAATGGGCAGTTCTTC | CASPDGARSYNGQFF
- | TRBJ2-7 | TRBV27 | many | TGTGCCAGCAAGGGGTGGGGAGTTCCCTACGAGCAGTACTTC | CASKGWGVPYEQYF
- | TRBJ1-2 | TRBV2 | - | TGTGCCAGCAGTTCCGCGGGAAAATATGGCTACACCTTC | CASSSAGKYGYTF
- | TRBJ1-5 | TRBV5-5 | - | TGTGCCAGCAGCGACGGGACACTTAGCAATCAGCCCCAGCATTTT | CASSDGTLSNQPQHF
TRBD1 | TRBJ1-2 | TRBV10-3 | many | TGTGCCATCAGGAGGACAGGCGGTAATGGCTACACCTTC | CAIRRTGGNGYTF